This T cell receptor beta chain was identified in a study of blood T cell repertoires in COVID-19. Authors' methods: Estimation of nucleated cell counts relied on the amplification of reference gene primers. TCRdb's table, derived via immunoSEQ multiplex PCR, lists solely in-frame clones and lacks some. V, J and clone size are taken as reported in that table, and D and trimming were inferred from the DNA itself. The table lists around 190,000 clones, nearly 90% of them singletons. V lost 1 base and J lost 0, with 13 bases in between. Germline CDR1 SGHVS, CDR2 FQNEAQ. This CDR3 comprises 17 residues. What was sequenced was peripheral blood. The receptor was derived from a man over 45 with COVID-19, enrolled during active disease. This sequence joins TRBV7-8 and TRBJ2-4, with D tentatively TRBD1 (6 bases). CDR3 sequence reads: CASSLVRQGLAKNIQYF. DNA of the CDR3: TGTGCCAGCAGCTTAGTCCGCCAGGGGCTAGCCAAAAACATTCAGTACTTC.